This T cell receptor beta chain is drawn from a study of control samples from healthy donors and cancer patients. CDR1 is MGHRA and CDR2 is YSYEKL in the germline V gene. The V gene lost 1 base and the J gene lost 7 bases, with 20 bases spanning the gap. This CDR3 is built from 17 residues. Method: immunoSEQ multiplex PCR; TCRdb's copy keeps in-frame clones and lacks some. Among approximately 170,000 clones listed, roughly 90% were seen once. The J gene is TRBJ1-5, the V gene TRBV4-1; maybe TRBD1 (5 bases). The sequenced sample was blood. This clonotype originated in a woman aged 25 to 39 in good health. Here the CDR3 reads CASSQGAARERNQPQHF. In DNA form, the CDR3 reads TGCGCCAGCAGCCAAGGAGCGGCCAGGGAGCGAAACCAGCCCCAGCATTTT.